This T cell receptor beta chain was obtained from a study of CD8 T cells in Susac syndrome. cDNA came from about 0.5 to 1 ug RNA primed by random hexamers. Amplification of TCR beta CDR3 by immunoSEQ multiplex PCR spanned 54 Vbeta and 13 Jbeta. One entry per CDR3 protein, called by TCRdb with MiXCR from the immunoSEQ multiplex PCR reads. The sample has fewer than 250,000 distinct CDR3 sequences, around 90% seen once. TCR beta sequencing was performed on blood CD8+ and CD4+ T cells. It was treatment-naive patients with stable or active relapsing-remitting disease who made up the multiple sclerosis controls. Negative isolation was applied to CD8+ and CD4+ T cells, and FACS enrichment was applied to TEMRA cells. Germline V gene lookup returns CDR1 MNHEY and CDR2 SVGAGI. After removal of 6 bases from V and 2 bases from J, the junction contained 0 bases not matched to a gene. The CDR3 spans 14 residues.

Material: CD8+ T cells from PBMCs. This chain joins TRBV6-5 and TRBJ2-6; 8 nucleotides line up with TRBD1. The TCR comes from a human donor with multiple sclerosis. This chain's CDR3 is CASRTGAGANVLTF. The DNA for the CDR3 is TGTGCCAGCAGGACAGGGGCTGGGGCCAACGTCCTGACTTTC.